The clone carrying this T cell receptor (beta chain) was seen ten or more times. This entry belongs to a study of response to subunit inactivated influenza vaccine. TCRdb re-called the RT-PCR reads with MiXCR, one entry per CDR3 protein. The data hold about 780,000 distinct CDR3 sequences, with less than 20% observed a single time. The V end was cut by 6 bases, the J end by 4 bases, with 8 bases between. Germline V gene sequence: CDR1 ENHRY, CDR2 SYGVKD. CDR3 length: 12 residues. The chain recombines TRBV10-3 with TRBJ2-3; D is ambiguous. The sequencing here drew on PBMCs from blood, taken about 5 days after vaccination. This TCR was sampled from a man aged 45-65 years who received an inactivated influenza vaccine. CDR3 amino acids: CAIRPDPDTQYF. The CDR3 DNA reads as TGTGCCATCAGGCCCGATCCAGATACGCAGTATTTT.